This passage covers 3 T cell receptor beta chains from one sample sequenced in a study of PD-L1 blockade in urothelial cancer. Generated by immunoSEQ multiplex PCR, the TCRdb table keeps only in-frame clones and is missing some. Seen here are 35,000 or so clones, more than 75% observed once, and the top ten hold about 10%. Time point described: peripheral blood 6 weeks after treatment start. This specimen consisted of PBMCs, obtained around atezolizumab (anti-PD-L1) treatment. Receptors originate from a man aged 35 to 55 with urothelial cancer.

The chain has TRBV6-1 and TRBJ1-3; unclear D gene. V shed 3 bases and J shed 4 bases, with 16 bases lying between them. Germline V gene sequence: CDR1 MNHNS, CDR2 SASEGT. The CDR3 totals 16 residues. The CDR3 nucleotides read TGTGCCAGCAGTGACCGCGGGTCCATCAGCGGAAACACCATATATTTT. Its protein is CASSDRGSISGNTIYF.

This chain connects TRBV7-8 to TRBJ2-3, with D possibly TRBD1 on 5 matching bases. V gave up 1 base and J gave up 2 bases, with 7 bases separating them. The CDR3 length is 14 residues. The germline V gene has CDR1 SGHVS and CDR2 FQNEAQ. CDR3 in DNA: TGTGCCAGCAGCTTAGTACAGGTCACAGATACGCAGTATTTT. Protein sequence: CASSLVQVTDTQYF.

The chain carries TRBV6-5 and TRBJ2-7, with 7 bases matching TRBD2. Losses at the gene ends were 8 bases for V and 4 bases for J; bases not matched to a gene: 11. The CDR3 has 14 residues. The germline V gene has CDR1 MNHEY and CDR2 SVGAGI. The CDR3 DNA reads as TGTGCCAGCTGGAGAGCGGGGAGTGTGTACGAGCAGTACTTC. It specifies CASWRAGSVYEQYF.